Here is one T cell receptor beta chain with its context. The data stem from a study of blood T cell repertoires in COVID-19. About the study: The United States, Italy and Spain provided the acute and convalescent COVID-19 samples. Sample material is recorded as cDNA or gDNA derived from T cells, B-cell-depleted T cells, or PBMCs.

In the study's own analysis: Amplified reference gene primers provided the basis for estimating nucleated cell counts. Assay: immunoSEQ multiplex PCR; the TCRdb copy retains only in-frame clones and omits some. The DNA was the basis for D and trimming; V, J and clone size are from that table. The profile shows roughly 200,000 clones, about 85% of them singletons. Germline lookup yields CDR1 MNHEY and CDR2 SVGEGT. The CDR3 is made up of 14 amino acids. V was trimmed by 6 bases and J by 3 bases, leaving 14 bases between them. Sequenced sample: peripheral blood. The receptor was derived from a human donor in a cohort sampled during active COVID-19. The chain joins TRBV6-2 or TRBV6-3 to TRBJ1-2, with a possible D match to TRBD1 (6 bases). In DNA, the CDR3 is TGTGCCAGCAGCCTTTGGGGGCAGGACTATGGCTACACCTTC. Its protein is CASSLWGQDYGYTF.